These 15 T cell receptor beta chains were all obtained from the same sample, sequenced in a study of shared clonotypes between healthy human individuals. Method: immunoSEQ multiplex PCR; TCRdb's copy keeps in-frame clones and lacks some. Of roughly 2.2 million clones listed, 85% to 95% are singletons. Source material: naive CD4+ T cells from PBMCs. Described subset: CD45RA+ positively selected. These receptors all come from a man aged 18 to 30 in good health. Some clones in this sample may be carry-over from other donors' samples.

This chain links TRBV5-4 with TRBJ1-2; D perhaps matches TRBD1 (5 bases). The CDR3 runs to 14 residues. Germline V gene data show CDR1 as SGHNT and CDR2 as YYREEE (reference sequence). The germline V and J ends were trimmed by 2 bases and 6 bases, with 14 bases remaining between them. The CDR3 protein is CASSFPNTGDGYTF. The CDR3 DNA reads TGTGCCAGCAGCTTTCCCAACACAGGTGATGGCTACACCTTC.

CDR3 protein: CASSSGTSGRAMYF. The CDR3 DNA reads TGTGCCAGCAGCTCAGGGACTAGCGGGAGGGCCATGTACTTC. The chain has TRBV7-6 and TRBJ2-7; 16 bases are a match to TRBD2. The germline gives CDR1 SGHVS, CDR2 FNYEAQ. The CDR3 runs 14 residues. Trimming removed 4 bases from V and 12 bases from J; junction bases left unmatched: 6.

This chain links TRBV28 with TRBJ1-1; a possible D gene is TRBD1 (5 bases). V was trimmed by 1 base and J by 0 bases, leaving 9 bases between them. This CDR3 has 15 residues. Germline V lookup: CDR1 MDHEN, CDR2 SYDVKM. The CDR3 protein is CASSLSLGLNTEAFF. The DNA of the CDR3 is TGTGCCAGCAGTTTATCTTTGGGGCTGAACACTGAAGCTTTCTTT.

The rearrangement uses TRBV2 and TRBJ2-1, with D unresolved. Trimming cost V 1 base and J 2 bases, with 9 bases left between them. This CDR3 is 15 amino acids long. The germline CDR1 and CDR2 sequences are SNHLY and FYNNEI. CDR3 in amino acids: CASSEGSGTYNEQFF. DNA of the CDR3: TGTGCCAGCAGTGAAGGTAGTGGCACCTACAATGAGCAGTTCTTC.

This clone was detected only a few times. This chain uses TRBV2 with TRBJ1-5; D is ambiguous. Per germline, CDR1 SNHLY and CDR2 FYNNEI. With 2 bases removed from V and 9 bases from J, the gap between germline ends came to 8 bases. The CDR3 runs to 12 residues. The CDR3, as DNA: TGTGCCAGCAGTGAAACTGGAGGGCCCCAGCATTTT. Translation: CASSETGGPQHF.

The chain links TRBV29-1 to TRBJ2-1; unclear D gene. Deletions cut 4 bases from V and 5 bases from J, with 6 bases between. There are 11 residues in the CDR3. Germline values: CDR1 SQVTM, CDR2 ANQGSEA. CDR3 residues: CSVGENNEQFF. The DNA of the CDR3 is TGCAGCGTTGGAGAGAACAATGAGCAGTTCTTC.

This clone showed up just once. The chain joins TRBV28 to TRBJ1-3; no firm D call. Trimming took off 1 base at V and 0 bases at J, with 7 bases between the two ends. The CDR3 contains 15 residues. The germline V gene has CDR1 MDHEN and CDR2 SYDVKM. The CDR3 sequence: CASSLSQTSGNTIYF. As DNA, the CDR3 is TGTGCCAGCAGTTTATCCCAGACCTCTGGAAACACCATATATTTT.

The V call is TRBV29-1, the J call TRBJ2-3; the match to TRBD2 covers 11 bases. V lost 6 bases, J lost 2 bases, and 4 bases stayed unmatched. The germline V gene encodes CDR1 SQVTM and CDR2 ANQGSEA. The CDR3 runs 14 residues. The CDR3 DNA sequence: TGCAGCGTCCGACTAGCGGGACCCACAGATACGCAGTATTTT. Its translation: CSVRLAGPTDTQYF.

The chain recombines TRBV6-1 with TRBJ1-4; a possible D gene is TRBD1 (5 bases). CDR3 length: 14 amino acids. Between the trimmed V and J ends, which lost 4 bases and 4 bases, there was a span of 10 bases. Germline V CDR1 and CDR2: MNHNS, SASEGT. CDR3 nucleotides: TGTGCCAGCAGTGTAACAGGTCTTAATGAAAAACTGTTTTTT. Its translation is CASSVTGLNEKLFF.

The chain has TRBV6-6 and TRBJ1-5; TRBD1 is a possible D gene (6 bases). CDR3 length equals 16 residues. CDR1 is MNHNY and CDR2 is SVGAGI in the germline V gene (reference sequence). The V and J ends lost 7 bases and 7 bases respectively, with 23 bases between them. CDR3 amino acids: CASTVVRGGPGQPQHF. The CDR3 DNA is TGTGCCAGCACTGTCGTAAGAGGGGGGCCGGGGCAGCCCCAGCATTTT.

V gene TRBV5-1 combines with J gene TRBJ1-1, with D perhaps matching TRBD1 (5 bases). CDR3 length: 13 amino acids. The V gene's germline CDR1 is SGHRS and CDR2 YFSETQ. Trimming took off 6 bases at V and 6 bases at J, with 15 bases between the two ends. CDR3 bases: TGCGCCAGCAAGGTCGAGGGGTTCCCTGAAGCTTTCTTT. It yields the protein CASKVEGFPEAFF. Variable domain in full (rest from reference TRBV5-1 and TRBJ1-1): KAGVTQTPRYLIKTRGQQVTLSCSPISGHRSVSWYQQTPGQGLQFLFEYFSETQRNKGNFPGRFSGRQFSNSRSEMNVSTLELGDSALYLCASKVEGFPEAFFGQGTRLTVV.

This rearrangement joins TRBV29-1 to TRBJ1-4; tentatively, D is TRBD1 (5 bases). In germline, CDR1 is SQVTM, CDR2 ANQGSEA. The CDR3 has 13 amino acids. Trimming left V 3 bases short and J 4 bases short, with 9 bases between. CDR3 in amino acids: CSVEIGGNEKLFF. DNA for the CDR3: TGCAGCGTTGAGATTGGGGGTAATGAAAAACTGTTTTTT.

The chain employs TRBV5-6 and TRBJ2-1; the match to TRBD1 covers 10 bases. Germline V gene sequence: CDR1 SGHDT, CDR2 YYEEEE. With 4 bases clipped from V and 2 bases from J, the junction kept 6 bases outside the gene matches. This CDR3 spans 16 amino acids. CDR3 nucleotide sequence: TGTGCCAGCAGCACGGACAGGGGGGTCACCTACAATGAGCAGTTCTTC. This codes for CASSTDRGVTYNEQFF.

DNA of the CDR3: TGTGCCAGCAGCTCCGAGACAGGGCTTAACTATGGCTACACCTTC. It specifies CASSSETGLNYGYTF. The chain recombines TRBV9 with TRBJ1-2; 7 nucleotides align to TRBD1. The CDR3 runs to 15 residues. CDR1 is SGDLS, CDR2 YYNGEE, per germline. V was pared by 4 bases and J by 1 base, with 7 bases of the junction left unmatched. Using reference TRBV9 and TRBJ1-2 for the parts outside the CDR3, the full variable domain is DSGVTQTPKHLITATGQRVTLRCSPRSGDLSVYWYQQSLDQGLQFLIQYYNGEERAKGNILERFSAQQFPDLHSELNLSSLELGDSALYFCASSSETGLNYGYTFGSGTRLTVV.

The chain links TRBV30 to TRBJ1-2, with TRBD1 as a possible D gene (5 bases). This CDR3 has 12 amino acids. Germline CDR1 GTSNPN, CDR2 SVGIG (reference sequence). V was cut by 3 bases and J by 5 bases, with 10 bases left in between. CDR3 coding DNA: TGTGCCTGGAGCCTACAGGTGTATGGCTACACCTTC. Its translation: CAWSLQVYGYTF.